These 19 T cell receptor beta chains were sequenced from one sample in a study of T cell responses to AZD1222 COVID-19 vaccine. Only in-frame clones appear in the TCRdb table, and some are missing; sequencing was by immunoSEQ multiplex PCR. Of tens of thousands of clones in the sample, around 89% are singletons; the top ten hold roughly 1.9%. The specimen was peripheral blood, collected on day 0 of AZD1222 vaccination. Receptors originate from an adult in good health.

The V call is TRBV3-1 (or the pseudogene TRBV3-2), the J call TRBJ2-7; 7 bases match TRBD2. CDR1 and CDR2 (germline): LGHDT, YNNKEL (reference sequence). V shed 6 bases and J 4 bases; nucleotides not matched to a gene: 3. The CDR3 runs 12 residues. The CDR3 sequence is CASSRSGYEQYF. CDR3 bases: TGTGCCAGCAGTCGTAGCGGGTACGAGCAGTACTTC.

The chain has TRBV7-9 and TRBJ2-7; D perhaps matches TRBD2 (7 bases). The V gene lost 5 bases and the J gene lost 4 bases, with 24 bases spanning the gap. The CDR3 contains 17 residues. CDR1 and CDR2 from the germline V gene are SEHNR and FQNEAQ (reference sequence). The CDR3 here is CASSPWAGANSRYEQYF. Written as DNA, the CDR3 is TGTGCCAGCAGCCCTTGGGCGGGGGCCAATAGTCGGTACGAGCAGTACTTC.

J is TRBJ1-3 and V is TRBV18; D is undetermined. Germline V gene data show CDR1 as KGHSH and CDR2 as LQKENI. This CDR3 is built from 15 residues. The ends were cut back, 6 bases at V and 0 bases at J, with 12 bases in the middle. The CDR3 region is CASSRTISSGNTIYF. The CDR3, as DNA: TGTGCCAGCTCCAGGACCATCTCCTCTGGAAACACCATATATTTT.

The rearrangement uses TRBV29-1 and TRBJ1-1, with unresolved D. The CDR3 consists of 15 residues. From germline, CDR1 is SQVTM and CDR2 ANQGSEA. V was trimmed by 6 bases and J by 0 bases, leaving 17 bases between them. The chain's CDR3 is CSVASLSLLNTEAFF. The CDR3 DNA reads TGCAGCGTCGCATCCTTGTCCCTATTGAACACTGAAGCTTTCTTT.

The chain recombines TRBV7-2 with TRBJ2-3; 8 nucleotides line up with TRBD2. The germline V gene has CDR1 SGHTA and CDR2 FQGNSA. The junction had 3 bases not matched to a gene; V was cut back by 2 bases and J by 5 bases. The CDR3 sequence is 14 residues long. The CDR3 nucleotides are TGTGCCAGCAGCTTAAGGCTAGCGGGAGATACGCAGTATTTT. This codes for CASSLRLAGDTQYF. Full variable domain (outside the CDR3, taken from reference TRBV7-2 and TRBJ2-3): GAGVSQSPSNKVTEKGKDVELRCDPISGHTALYWYRQSLGQGLEFLIYFQGNSAPDKSGLPSDRFSAERTGGSVSTLTIQRTQQEDSAVYLCASSLRLAGDTQYFGPGTRLTVL.

The chain carries TRBV14 and TRBJ2-7, with 7 bases fitting TRBD1. The CDR3 is 14 residues long. The germline V gene has CDR1 SGHDN and CDR2 FVKESK. J lost 1 base, V lost 5 bases, and 5 bases had no gene match. The CDR3 loop reads CASSSNRGSYEQYF. DNA for the CDR3: TGTGCCAGCAGCTCGAACAGGGGTTCCTACGAGCAGTACTTC.

The J gene is TRBJ1-1, the V gene TRBV27, with D maybe TRBD1 (5 bases). There are 15 residues in the CDR3. V dropped 7 bases and J dropped 0 bases, with 15 bases sitting between them. Germline V lookup: CDR1 MNHEY, CDR2 SMNVEV (reference sequence). CDR3: CASTLRGAMNTEAFF. CDR3 DNA sequence: TGTGCCAGCACCTTAAGGGGAGCTATGAACACTGAAGCTTTCTTT.

The CDR3 nucleotides are TGTGCCAGCAGCTTGGGGAGCGGGAGGGAAGAGACCCAGTACTTC. Translation gives CASSLGSGREETQYF. The chain is built from TRBV7-2 and TRBJ2-5, with TRBD2 matching over 10 bases. V shed 3 bases and J 3 bases; nucleotides not matched to a gene: 4. CDR1 and CDR2 (germline): SGHTA, FQGNSA. The CDR3 loop spans 15 amino acids.

The genes are TRBV5-8 and TRBJ2-6; no reliable D call. This CDR3 has 15 amino acids. V lost 0 bases, J lost 1 base, and 5 bases lay in between. The germline CDR1 and CDR2 sequences are SGHTS and YDEGEE. The CDR3 nucleotides read TGTGCCAGCAGCTTGGGAGGATCTGGGGCCAACGTCCTGACTTTC. Amino acids: CASSLGGSGANVLTF.

The gene calls are TRBV3-1 (or the pseudogene TRBV3-2) and TRBJ1-1; 9 bases line up with TRBD1. J lost 5 bases, V lost 5 bases, and 6 bases had no gene match. Germline V gene sequence: CDR1 LGHDT, CDR2 YNNKEL (reference sequence). The CDR3 contains 14 residues. The DNA for the CDR3 is TGTGCCAGCAGCGGCCGGGACAGGGCGACTGAAGCTTTCTTT. This gives the protein CASSGRDRATEAFF.

As DNA, the CDR3 is TGTGCCACCGAGGGGGTTCGAAGCAATCAGCCCCAGCATTTT. Translating it yields CATEGVRSNQPQHF. The chain recombines TRBV28 with TRBJ1-5, with D perhaps TRBD1 (6 bases). CDR3 length equals 14 residues. The V end was cut by 10 bases, the J end by 1 base, with 14 bases between. CDR1 is MDHEN and CDR2 is SYDVKM in the germline V gene.

The rearrangement uses TRBV10-3 and TRBJ1-3, with 7 bases aligning to TRBD1. CDR1 and CDR2 (germline): ENHRY, SYGVKD. This CDR3 spans 12 amino acids. Unmatched junction bases numbered 5, after V lost 11 bases and J lost 4 bases. The CDR3 here is CASQGEGNTIYF. CDR3 DNA sequence: TGTGCCTCCCAGGGGGAAGGAAACACCATATATTTT.

This clone appeared a single time. J is TRBJ2-7 and V is TRBV19, with a tentative D call TRBD2 (5 bases). Between the trimmed V and J ends, which lost 8 bases and 2 bases, there was a span of 19 bases. Per the germline V gene, CDR1 is LNHDA and CDR2 is SQIVND (reference sequence). CDR3 size: 15 residues. The CDR3 coding sequence is TGTGCCAGTGCAATGGGAGAGGCCTTCACCTACGAGCAGTACTTC. It codes for CASAMGEAFTYEQYF.

This chain links TRBV2 with TRBJ1-3; D is undetermined. Germline V gives CDR1 SNHLY, CDR2 FYNNEI. The V end was cut by 9 bases, the J end by 4 bases, with 13 bases between. The CDR3 has 13 residues. CDR3 in amino acids: CASDGGGGNTIYF. CDR3 coding DNA: TGTGCCAGTGACGGTGGTGGCGGAAACACCATATATTTT.

The chain uses TRBV7-2 and TRBJ1-2; D is perhaps TRBD1 (6 bases). The CDR3 is made up of 14 amino acids. V was clipped by 4 bases and J by 7 bases, with 16 bases between them. Germline CDR1 is SGHTA and CDR2 is FQGNSA. Here the CDR3 DNA reads TGTGCCAGCAGCTCACTCTCAACAGGGTTTGGCTACACCTTC. Protein product: CASSSLSTGFGYTF.

Here the CDR3 reads CASSSGTDSNQPQHF. For the CDR3, the DNA is TGTGCCAGCAGTTCGGGGACAGACTCAAATCAGCCCCAGCATTTT. The V and J genes are TRBV27 and TRBJ1-5; TRBD1 aligns across 7 bases. Trimming took 4 bases from V and 4 from J; bases not matched to a gene: 7. Germline CDR1 is MNHEY and CDR2 is SMNVEV (reference sequence). CDR3 size: 15 residues.

This clone was found a few times. The J gene is TRBJ2-7, the V gene TRBV27, with D possibly TRBD2 on 5 matching bases. The CDR3 sequence is 13 residues long. The germline V gene encodes CDR1 MNHEY and CDR2 SMNVEV (reference sequence). V was cut by 2 bases and J by 4 bases, with 9 bases left in between. CDR3 residues: CASSLKGGYEQYF. As DNA, the CDR3 is TGTGCCAGCAGTTTAAAAGGAGGATACGAGCAGTACTTC.

The gene calls are TRBV19 and TRBJ2-1, with a tentative D call TRBD2 (5 bases). Trimming removed 4 bases at V and 0 bases at J, with 13 bases between. The germline V gene encodes CDR1 LNHDA and CDR2 SQIVND (reference sequence). There are 16 residues in the CDR3. CDR3 in amino acids: CASSKGTGSSYNEQFF. The CDR3 bases are TGTGCCAGTAGTAAGGGTACGGGGAGCTCCTACAATGAGCAGTTCTTC.

The rearrangement joins TRBV18 to TRBJ1-1; 7 nucleotides agree with TRBD1. Germline V gives CDR1 KGHSH, CDR2 LQKENI. After removal of 3 bases from V and 12 bases from J, the junction contained 7 bases not matched to a gene. The CDR3 is 12 amino acids. CDR3 residues: CASSPDRDGTFF. The DNA for the CDR3 is TGTGCCAGCTCACCCGACAGGGATGGTACTTTCTTT.